The entry that follows covers one T cell receptor beta chain sequence. This record comes from a study of blood T cell repertoires in COVID-19. Study in general: Both acute and convalescent COVID-19 samples were obtained from the United States, Italy and Spain. PBMCs, B-cell-depleted T cells, or T cells provided the cDNA or gDNA that made up the material.

Per the authors' pipeline: Reference gene primer amplification in the assay estimated nucleated cell counts. Data came from immunoSEQ multiplex PCR; TCRdb stores just in-frame clones and leaves some out. That table is the source of V, J and clone size, and D and trimming were worked out from the DNA. The sample contains approximately 470,000 clones, 80% to 90% of which appear only once. Looked up from germline, CDR1 is DFQATT and CDR2 is SNEGSKA (reference sequence). The CDR3 is 11 amino acids. Trimming pared 1 base from V and 4 bases from J, leaving 5 bases between. What was sequenced was peripheral blood. The rearrangement joins TRBV20-1 to TRBJ2-7, with no clear D. The clonotype comes from a human donor in a cohort sampled during active COVID-19. DNA of the CDR3: TGCAGTGCTAGAGCGGAGTACGAGCAGTACTTC. Its protein is CSARAEYEQYF.